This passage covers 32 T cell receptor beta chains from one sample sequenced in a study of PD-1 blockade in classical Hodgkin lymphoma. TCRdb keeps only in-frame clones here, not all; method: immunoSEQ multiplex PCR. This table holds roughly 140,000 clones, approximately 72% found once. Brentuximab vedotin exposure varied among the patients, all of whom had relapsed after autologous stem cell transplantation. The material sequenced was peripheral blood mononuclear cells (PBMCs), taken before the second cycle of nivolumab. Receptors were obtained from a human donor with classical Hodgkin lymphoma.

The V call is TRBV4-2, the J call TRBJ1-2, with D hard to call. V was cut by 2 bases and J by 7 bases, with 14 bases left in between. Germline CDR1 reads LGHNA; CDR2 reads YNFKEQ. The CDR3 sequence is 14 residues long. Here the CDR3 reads CASSQSTAILGYTF. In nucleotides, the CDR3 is TGTGCCAGCAGCCAATCGACGGCGATTCTTGGCTACACCTTC.

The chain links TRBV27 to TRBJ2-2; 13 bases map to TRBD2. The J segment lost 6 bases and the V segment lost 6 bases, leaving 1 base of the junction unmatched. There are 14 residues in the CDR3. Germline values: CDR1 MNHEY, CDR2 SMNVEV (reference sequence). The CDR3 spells CASRLAGGPGELFF. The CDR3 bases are TGTGCCAGCAGACTAGCGGGGGGGCCCGGGGAGCTGTTTTTT.

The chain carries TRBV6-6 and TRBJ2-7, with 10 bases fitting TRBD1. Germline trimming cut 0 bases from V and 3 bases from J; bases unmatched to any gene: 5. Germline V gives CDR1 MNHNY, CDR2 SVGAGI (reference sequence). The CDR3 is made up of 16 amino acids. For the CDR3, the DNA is TGTGCCAGCAGTTACTCCTCCGGGACAGGGGTCTACGAGCAGTACTTC. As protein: CASSYSSGTGVYEQYF.

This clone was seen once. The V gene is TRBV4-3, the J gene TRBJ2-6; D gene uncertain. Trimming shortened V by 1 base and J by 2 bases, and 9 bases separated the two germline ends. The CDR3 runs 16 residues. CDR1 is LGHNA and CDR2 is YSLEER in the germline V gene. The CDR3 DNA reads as TGCGCCAGCAGCCAAGGTCCAGGCACTGGGGCCAACGTCCTGACTTTC. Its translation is CASSQGPGTGANVLTF.

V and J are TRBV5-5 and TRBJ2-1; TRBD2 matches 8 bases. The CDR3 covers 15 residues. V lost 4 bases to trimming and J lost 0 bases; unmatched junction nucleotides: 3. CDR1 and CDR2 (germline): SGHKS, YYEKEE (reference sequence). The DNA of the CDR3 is TGTGCCAGCAGCCCAGGGACTAGCTCCTACAATGAGCAGTTCTTC. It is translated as CASSPGTSSYNEQFF. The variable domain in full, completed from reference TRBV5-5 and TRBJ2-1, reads DAGVTQSPTHLIKTRGQQVTLRCSPISGHKSVSWYQQVLGQGPQFIFQYYEKEERGRGNFPDRFSARQFPNYSSELNVNALLLGDSALYLCASSPGTSSYNEQFFGPGTRLTVL.

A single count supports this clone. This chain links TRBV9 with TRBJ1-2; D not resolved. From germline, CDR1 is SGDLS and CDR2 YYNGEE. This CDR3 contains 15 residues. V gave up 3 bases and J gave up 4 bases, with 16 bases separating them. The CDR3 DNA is TGTGCCAGCAGCGGACACGAGGGCCTCGCCTATGGCTACACCTTC. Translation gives CASSGHEGLAYGYTF.

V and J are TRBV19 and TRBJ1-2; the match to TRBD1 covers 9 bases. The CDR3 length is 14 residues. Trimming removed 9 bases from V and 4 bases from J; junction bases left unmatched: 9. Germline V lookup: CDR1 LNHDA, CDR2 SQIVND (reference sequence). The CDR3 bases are TGTGCCAGCATATCCCGGGACAGGGCCTATGGCTACACCTTC. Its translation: CASISRDRAYGYTF.

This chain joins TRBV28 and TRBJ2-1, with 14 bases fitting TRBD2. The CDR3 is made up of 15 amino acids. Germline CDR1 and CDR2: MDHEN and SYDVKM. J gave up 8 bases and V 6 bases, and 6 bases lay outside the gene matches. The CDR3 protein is CASRPGTSGSHEQFF. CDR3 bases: TGTGCCAGCAGACCCGGGACTAGCGGGAGCCATGAGCAGTTCTTC.

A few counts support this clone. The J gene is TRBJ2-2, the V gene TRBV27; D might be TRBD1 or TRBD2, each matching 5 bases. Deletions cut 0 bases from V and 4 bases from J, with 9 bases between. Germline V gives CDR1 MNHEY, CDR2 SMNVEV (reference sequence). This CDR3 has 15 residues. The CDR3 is CASSLSRDRTGELFF. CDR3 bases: TGTGCCAGCAGTTTATCGAGGGACCGCACCGGGGAGCTGTTTTTT.

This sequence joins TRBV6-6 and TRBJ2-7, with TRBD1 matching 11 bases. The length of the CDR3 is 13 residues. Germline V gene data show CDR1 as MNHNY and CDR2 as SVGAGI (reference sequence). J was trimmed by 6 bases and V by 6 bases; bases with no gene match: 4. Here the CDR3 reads CASSGQGAGEQYF. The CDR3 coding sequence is TGTGCCAGCAGCGGACAGGGGGCAGGCGAGCAGTACTTC.

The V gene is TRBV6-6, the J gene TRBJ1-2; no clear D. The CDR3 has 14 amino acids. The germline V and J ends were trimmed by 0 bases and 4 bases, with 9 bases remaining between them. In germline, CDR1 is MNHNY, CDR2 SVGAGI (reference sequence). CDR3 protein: CASSYSAPRYGYTF. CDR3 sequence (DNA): TGTGCCAGCAGTTACTCGGCGCCTCGCTATGGCTACACCTTC.

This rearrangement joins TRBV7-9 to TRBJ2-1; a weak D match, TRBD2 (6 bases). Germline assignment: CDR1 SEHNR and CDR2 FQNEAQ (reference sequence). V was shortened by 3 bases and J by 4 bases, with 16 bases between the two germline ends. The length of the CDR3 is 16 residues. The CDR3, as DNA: TGTGCCAGCAGCTTGGCCGGGAGTGGGGTTTACAATGAGCAGTTCTTC. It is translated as CASSLAGSGVYNEQFF.

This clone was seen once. This chain's CDR3 is CASSRNGRYSYEQYF. The CDR3 DNA reads TGTGCCAGCAGCCGCAACGGACGGTACTCCTACGAGCAGTACTTC. This chain links TRBV28 with TRBJ2-7; no clear D. CDR3 length equals 15 residues. V was trimmed by 6 bases and J by 0 bases, leaving 15 bases between them. Germline loops: CDR1 MDHEN, CDR2 SYDVKM. The whole variable domain, remainder taken from reference TRBV28 and TRBJ2-7, is DVKVTQSSRYLVKRTGEKVFLECVQDMDHENMFWYRQDPGLGLRLIYFSYDVKMKEKGDIPEGYSVSREKKERFSLILESASTNQTSMYLCASSRNGRYSYEQYFGPGTRLTVT.

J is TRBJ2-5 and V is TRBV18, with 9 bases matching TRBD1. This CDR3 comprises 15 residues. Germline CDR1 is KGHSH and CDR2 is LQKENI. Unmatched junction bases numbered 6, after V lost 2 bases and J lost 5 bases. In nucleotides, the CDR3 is TGTGCCAGCTCACCAGGACAGGGGAGAGAGGAGACCCAGTACTTC. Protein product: CASSPGQGREETQYF.

Written as DNA, the CDR3 is TGTGCCAGCAGCCTCGGGTCCCCGGATGTGAAATTGTATTTT. Translating it yields CASSLGSPDVKLYF. The chain has TRBV7-8 and TRBJ1-3; D uncertain. Trimming pared 5 bases from V and 16 bases from J, leaving 24 bases between. The CDR3 covers 14 residues. Germline CDR1 reads SGHVS; CDR2 reads FQNEAQ.

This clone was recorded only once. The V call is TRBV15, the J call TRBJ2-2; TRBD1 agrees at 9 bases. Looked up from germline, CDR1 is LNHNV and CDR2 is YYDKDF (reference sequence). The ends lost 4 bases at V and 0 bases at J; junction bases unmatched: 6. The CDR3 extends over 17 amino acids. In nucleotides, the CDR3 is TGTGCCACCAGCATCACAGGGGGCTGGGCGAACACCGGGGAGCTGTTTTTT. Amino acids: CATSITGGWANTGELFF.

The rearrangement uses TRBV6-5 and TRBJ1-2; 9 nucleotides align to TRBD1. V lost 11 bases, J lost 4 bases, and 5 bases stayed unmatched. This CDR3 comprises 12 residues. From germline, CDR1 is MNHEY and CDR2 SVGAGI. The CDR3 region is CAALDRGYGYTF. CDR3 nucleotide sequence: TGTGCCGCGCTGGACAGGGGCTATGGCTACACCTTC.

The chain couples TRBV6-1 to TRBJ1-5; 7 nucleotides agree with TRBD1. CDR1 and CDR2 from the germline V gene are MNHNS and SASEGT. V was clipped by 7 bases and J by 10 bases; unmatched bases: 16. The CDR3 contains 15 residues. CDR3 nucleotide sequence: TGTGCCAGCAACAACAGGGAGGGGGCACAGGGACCCCAGCATTTT. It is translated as CASNNREGAQGPQHF.

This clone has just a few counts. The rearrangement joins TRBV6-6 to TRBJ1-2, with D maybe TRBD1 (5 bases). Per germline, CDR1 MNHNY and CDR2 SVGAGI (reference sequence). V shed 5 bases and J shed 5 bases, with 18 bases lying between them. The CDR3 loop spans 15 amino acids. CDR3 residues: CASSQETVALYGYTF. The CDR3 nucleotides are TGTGCCAGCAGTCAAGAGACAGTAGCTTTGTATGGCTACACCTTC.

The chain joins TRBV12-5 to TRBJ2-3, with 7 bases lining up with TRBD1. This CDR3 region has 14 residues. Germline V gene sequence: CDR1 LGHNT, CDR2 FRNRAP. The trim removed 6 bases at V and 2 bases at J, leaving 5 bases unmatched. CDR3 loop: CASGLQGNTDTQYF. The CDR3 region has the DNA TGTGCTAGTGGCCTACAGGGGAACACAGATACGCAGTATTTT.

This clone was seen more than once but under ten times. DNA for the CDR3: TGTGCCAGCAGCTTAACCGGACAGGGACCCCGGGGTGAAGCTTTCTTT. Translated: CASSLTGQGPRGEAFF. V and J are TRBV7-3 and TRBJ1-1; TRBD1 aligns across 8 bases. CDR3 length: 16 residues. Germline CDR1 SGHTA, CDR2 FQGTGA. The V gene end was trimmed by 0 bases and the J gene end by 7 bases; junction bases not matched to a gene: 10.

The CDR3 bases are TGCGCCAGCAGCCTTAATAGCGGGAGGGGGGCCTACAATGAGCAGTTCTTC. Encoded protein: CASSLNSGRGAYNEQFF. The V and J genes are TRBV4-3 and TRBJ2-1; 11 positions match TRBD2. The CDR3 consists of 17 residues. Germline CDR1 is LGHNA and CDR2 is YSLEER. V lost 4 bases and J lost 2; bases outside the gene matches: 7.

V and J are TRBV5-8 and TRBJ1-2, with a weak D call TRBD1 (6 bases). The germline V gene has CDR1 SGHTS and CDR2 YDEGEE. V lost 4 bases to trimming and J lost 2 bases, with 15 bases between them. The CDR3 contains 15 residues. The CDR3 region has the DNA TGTGCCAGCAGCCACAGGGCCCGCAACAACTATGGCTACACCTTC. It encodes CASSHRARNNYGYTF.

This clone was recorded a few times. The CDR3 sequence is CASSSQGEGDQPQHF. In DNA form, the CDR3 reads TGTGCCAGCAGTTCACAGGGGGAAGGAGATCAGCCCCAGCATTTT. This chain uses TRBV6-5 with TRBJ1-5; the match to TRBD1 covers 8 bases. CDR3 length: 15 residues. Germline CDR1 reads MNHEY; CDR2 reads SVGAGI. Trimming removed 4 bases from V and 5 bases from J; junction bases left unmatched: 7.

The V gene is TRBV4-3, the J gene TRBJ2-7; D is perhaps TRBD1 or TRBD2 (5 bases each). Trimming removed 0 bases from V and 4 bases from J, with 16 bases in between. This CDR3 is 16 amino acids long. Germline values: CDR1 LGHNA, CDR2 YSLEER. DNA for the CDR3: TGCGCCAGCAGCCAAGATTGGGGGACGCCCTGGTACGAGCAGTACTTC. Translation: CASSQDWGTPWYEQYF.

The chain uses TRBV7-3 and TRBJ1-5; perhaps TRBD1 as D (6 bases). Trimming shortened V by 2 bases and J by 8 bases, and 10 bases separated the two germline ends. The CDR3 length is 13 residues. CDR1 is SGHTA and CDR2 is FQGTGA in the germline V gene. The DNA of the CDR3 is TGTGCCAGCAGCTTAGAACAGGGAGAGCCCCAGCATTTT. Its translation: CASSLEQGEPQHF.

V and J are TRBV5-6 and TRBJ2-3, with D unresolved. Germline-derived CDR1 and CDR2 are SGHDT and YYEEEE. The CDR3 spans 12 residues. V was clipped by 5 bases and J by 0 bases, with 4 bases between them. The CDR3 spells CASRHSTDTQYF. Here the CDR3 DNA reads TGTGCCAGCAGACATAGCACAGATACGCAGTATTTT.

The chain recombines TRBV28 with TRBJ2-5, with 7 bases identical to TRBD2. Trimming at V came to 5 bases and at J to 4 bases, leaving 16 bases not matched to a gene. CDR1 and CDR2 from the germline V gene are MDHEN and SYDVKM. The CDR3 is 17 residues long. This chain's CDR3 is CASSLGAGLLKGETQYF. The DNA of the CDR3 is TGTGCCAGCAGTCTTGGAGCGGGACTCTTGAAGGGAGAGACCCAGTACTTC.

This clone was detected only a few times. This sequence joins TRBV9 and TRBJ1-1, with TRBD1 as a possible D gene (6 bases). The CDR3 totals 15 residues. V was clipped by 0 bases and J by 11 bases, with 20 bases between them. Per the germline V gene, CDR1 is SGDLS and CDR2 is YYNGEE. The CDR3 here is CASSVAIQGFREAFF. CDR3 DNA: TGTGCCAGCAGCGTAGCTATTCAGGGGTTTCGTGAGGCTTTCTTT.

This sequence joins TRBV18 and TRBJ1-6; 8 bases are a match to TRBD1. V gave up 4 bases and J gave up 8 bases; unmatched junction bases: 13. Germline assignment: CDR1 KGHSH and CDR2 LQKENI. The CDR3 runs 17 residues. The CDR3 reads CASSRLQGAGNDSPLHF. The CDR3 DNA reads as TGTGCCAGCTCACGACTCCAGGGGGCTGGGAACGATTCACCCCTCCACTTT.

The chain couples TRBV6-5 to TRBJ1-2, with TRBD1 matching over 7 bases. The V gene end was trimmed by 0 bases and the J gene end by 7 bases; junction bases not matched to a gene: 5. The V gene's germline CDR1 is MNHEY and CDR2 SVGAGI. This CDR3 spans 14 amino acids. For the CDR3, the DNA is TGTGCCAGCAGTTACTCGGAGGGGGCGGGTGGCTACACCTTC. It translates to CASSYSEGAGGYTF.

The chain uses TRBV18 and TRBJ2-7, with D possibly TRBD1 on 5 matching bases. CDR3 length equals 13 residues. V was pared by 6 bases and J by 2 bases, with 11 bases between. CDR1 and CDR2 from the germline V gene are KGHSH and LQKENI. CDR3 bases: TGTGCCAGCTCGTCCGACAGCGCCTACGAGCAGTACTTC. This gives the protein CASSSDSAYEQYF.